The 25 T cell receptor beta chains below were found in one sample sequenced in a study of vaccination and CD4 T cells after COVID-19. With the Oncomine TCR Beta short-read assay, DNA from cultured CD4+ T cells was sequenced. TCRdb passed the PCR reads through MiXCR, listing each CDR3 protein once. The sample has roughly 16,000 distinct CDR3 sequences; about 61% are singletons. Their cognate antigens are unknown. The treatment denotes: roughly 11-day PBMC culture with coronavirus spike peptide pools or control peptides (ViraFEST assay). Sample: CD4+ T cells from blood, cultured in vitro. These receptors all stem from a human donor who had recovered from COVID-19.

In this sample, this clonotype turned up a few times. The rearrangement uses TRBV6-1 and TRBJ1-1; 9 nucleotides align to TRBD1. Germline V gives CDR1 MNHNS, CDR2 SASEGT. With V trimmed by 7 bases and J by 5 bases, 14 bases remained unmatched. The CDR3 is 16 amino acids. This CDR3 is CASTPGTGRGETEAFF. As DNA, the CDR3 is TGTGCCAGCACACCCGGGACAGGGAGGGGGGAAACTGAAGCTTTCTTT.

V usage is TRBV30 and J usage is TRBJ1-5; D is undetermined. This CDR3 spans 14 amino acids. Germline V gene lookup returns CDR1 GTSNPN and CDR2 SVGIG (reference sequence). Trimming took off 0 bases at V and 7 bases at J, with 13 bases between the two ends. CDR3 DNA sequence: TGTGCCTGGAGTGTAGTCGCCTATGGGCAGCCCCAGCATTTT. Protein product: CAWSVVAYGQPQHF.

This sequence joins TRBV4-1 and TRBJ2-3, with D perhaps matching TRBD2 (6 bases). Germline CDR1 reads MGHRA; CDR2 reads YSYEKL. The CDR3 has 16 residues. Trimming took off 1 base at V and 0 bases at J, with 11 bases between the two ends. CDR3 region: CASSQVWDFSTDTQYF. The CDR3 DNA sequence: TGCGCCAGCAGCCAAGTGTGGGACTTCAGCACAGATACGCAGTATTTT.

In this sample, this clonotype turned up once. The rearrangement links TRBV20-1 to TRBJ2-7; D not certain. This CDR3 region has 15 residues. Germline CDR1 is DFQATT and CDR2 is SNEGSKA (reference sequence). V was clipped by 0 bases and J by 2 bases, with 14 bases between them. This chain's CDR3 is CSARDQNRLTYEQYF. The CDR3 region has the DNA TGCAGTGCTAGAGATCAGAATAGGCTGACCTACGAGCAGTACTTC.

The J gene is TRBJ1-3, the V gene TRBV20-1; TRBD1 is a possible D gene (6 bases). Trimming took 3 bases from V and 2 from J, leaving 8 bases between them. Looked up from germline, CDR1 is DFQATT and CDR2 is SNEGSKA (reference sequence). The CDR3 has 13 residues. The CDR3, as DNA: TGCAGTGCTAGTCGGACAGCTGGAAACACCATATATTTT. This gives the protein CSASRTAGNTIYF.

V is TRBV6-1 and J is TRBJ2-5; D remains unclear. CDR1 and CDR2 from the germline V gene are MNHNS and SASEGT. Trimming cost V 0 bases and J 2 bases, with 13 bases left between them. This CDR3 contains 16 residues. The CDR3 region is CASSEAPRGAQETQYF. Here the CDR3 DNA reads TGTGCCAGCAGTGAAGCGCCTCGCGGTGCACAAGAGACCCAGTACTTC.

The chain carries TRBV20-1 and TRBJ2-4; a possible D gene is TRBD1 (6 bases). Per the germline V gene, CDR1 is DFQATT and CDR2 is SNEGSKA (reference sequence). V lost 3 bases to trimming and J lost 0 bases, with 15 bases between them. CDR3 length equals 16 residues. DNA for the CDR3: TGCAGTGCTAGTCCCATGACAGGACTAGCCAAAAACATTCAGTACTTC. Protein product: CSASPMTGLAKNIQYF.

The chain joins TRBV4-1 to TRBJ1-2, with D perhaps matching TRBD1 (5 bases). Trimming removed 0 bases from V and 4 bases from J, with 18 bases in between. This CDR3 region has 17 residues. Looked up from germline, CDR1 is MGHRA and CDR2 is YSYEKL. CDR3 residues: CASSQDQWGDGAYGYTF. The CDR3 DNA follows: TGCGCCAGCAGCCAAGACCAGTGGGGCGACGGGGCCTATGGCTACACCTTC.

The chain is built from TRBV20-1 and TRBJ1-2; the match to TRBD1 covers 7 bases. Germline V CDR1 and CDR2: DFQATT, SNEGSKA (reference sequence). CDR3 length: 15 residues. V lost 0 bases to trimming and J lost 4 bases; unmatched junction nucleotides: 8. CDR3 residues: CSARDSQGEPYGYTF. CDR3 in DNA: TGCAGTGCTAGAGATTCGCAGGGGGAGCCCTATGGCTACACCTTC.

The table lists this clonotype with a count of one. V gene TRBV20-1 combines with J gene TRBJ1-4; possible D gene TRBD1, 6 bases. The V and J ends lost 1 base and 6 bases respectively, with 12 bases between them. The CDR3 covers 14 residues. Germline loops: CDR1 DFQATT, CDR2 SNEGSKA (reference sequence). The CDR3 DNA reads TGCAGTGCTAGAGGGGCAGGGGATGATGAAAAACTGTTTTTT. Its translation is CSARGAGDDEKLFF.

The J gene is TRBJ1-1, the V gene TRBV20-1; no definite D call. The V end was cut by 3 bases, the J end by 5 bases, with 10 bases between. Germline assignment: CDR1 DFQATT and CDR2 SNEGSKA (reference sequence). This CDR3 region has 12 residues. The CDR3 DNA is TGCAGTGCTAGTATTCCGGGTACTGAAGCTTTCTTT. Its protein is CSASIPGTEAFF.

This clonotype turned up a few times. The J gene is TRBJ1-5, the V gene TRBV10-2, with D maybe TRBD1 (6 bases). Per the germline V gene, CDR1 is WSHSY and CDR2 is SAAADI. The CDR3 spans 14 residues. V dropped 6 bases and J dropped 5 bases, with 14 bases sitting between them. The CDR3 DNA follows: TGCGCCAGCAGCCCGGGACAACGCGATCAGCCCCAGCATTTT. Translation: CASSPGQRDQPQHF.

This clonotype was counted only a few times. The chain joins TRBV20-1 to TRBJ1-4; 9 bases map to TRBD1. Germline CDR1 is DFQATT and CDR2 is SNEGSKA (reference sequence). Trimming took 6 bases from V and 0 from J; bases not matched to a gene: 14. This CDR3 has 18 amino acids. DNA of the CDR3: TGCAGTGCAACCGGGACAGGGACTGGGTATGCAACTAATGAAAAACTGTTTTTT. It yields the protein CSATGTGTGYATNEKLFF.

In its sample, this clonotype was seen a few times. The V gene is TRBV20-1, the J gene TRBJ1-2; D remains ambiguous. Trimming stripped 6 bases from V and 8 bases from J, with 34 bases between. This CDR3 contains 18 residues. CDR1 DFQATT and CDR2 SNEGSKA come from the germline V gene (reference sequence). In nucleotides, the CDR3 is TGCAGTGCGTTAGATGACTCCAAGCTTCATAAGGCAAATGAGGGCTACACCTTC. As protein: CSALDDSKLHKANEGYTF.

This chain uses TRBV6-1 with TRBJ1-2; 7 bases agree with TRBD1. In germline, CDR1 is MNHNS, CDR2 SASEGT. The CDR3 extends over 14 amino acids. Trimming took 5 bases from V and 4 from J; bases not matched to a gene: 7. The CDR3 coding sequence is TGTGCCAGCAGTCTGCGACAGGGAATCTATGGCTACACCTTC. As protein: CASSLRQGIYGYTF.

The CDR3: CASSYSNRGPYEQYF. DNA of the CDR3: TGTGCCAGCAGTTACTCGAACAGGGGGCCGTACGAGCAGTACTTC. The rearrangement links TRBV6-5 to TRBJ2-7; 9 bases align to TRBD1. CDR3 length: 15 amino acids. J lost 4 bases, V lost 0 bases, and 4 bases had no gene match. Germline V gives CDR1 MNHEY, CDR2 SVGAGI.

This clonotype was seen only a few times. The rearrangement uses TRBV7-2 and TRBJ1-1, with D perhaps TRBD1 (5 bases). The V and J ends lost 5 bases and 5 bases respectively, with 15 bases between them. This CDR3 contains 14 residues. Germline CDR1 and CDR2: SGHTA and FQGNSA. CDR3 sequence reads: CASSLRDRRTEAFF. Written as DNA, the CDR3 is TGTGCCAGCAGCCTACGGGACCGAAGAACTGAAGCTTTCTTT.

The V gene is TRBV19, the J gene TRBJ2-1; TRBD2 agrees at 12 bases. CDR3 size: 16 residues. Germline V gene sequence: CDR1 LNHDA, CDR2 SQIVND (reference sequence). The V and J ends lost 6 bases and 5 bases, in that order; junction bases with no gene match: 8. The CDR3 region is CASSLTSGGQHNEQFF. For the CDR3, the DNA is TGTGCCAGTAGCTTGACTAGCGGGGGTCAGCACAATGAGCAGTTCTTC.

CDR3 loop: CAWSPLGESEAFF. CDR3 in DNA: TGTGCCTGGAGTCCTTTGGGCGAGAGTGAAGCTTTCTTT. V usage is TRBV30 and J usage is TRBJ1-1; D unclear. V shed 2 bases and J shed 7 bases, with 14 bases lying between them. CDR3 length equals 13 residues. Germline V CDR1 and CDR2: GTSNPN, SVGIG (reference sequence). Drawing the rest from reference TRBV30 and TRBJ1-1, the complete variable domain is SQTIHQWPATLVQPVGSPLSLECTVEGTSNPNLYWYRQAAGRGLQLLFYSVGIGQISSEVPQNLSASRPQDRQFILSSKKLLLSDSGFYLCAWSPLGESEAFFGQGTRLTVV.

V gene TRBV5-1 combines with J gene TRBJ1-1; D is undetermined. Germline assignment: CDR1 SGHRS and CDR2 YFSETQ. The CDR3 runs 13 residues. The V and J ends lost 0 bases and 4 bases respectively, with 7 bases between them. In DNA form, the CDR3 reads TGCGCCAGCAGCTTGGTGCCAGCCACTGAAGCTTTCTTT. Its translation: CASSLVPATEAFF.

The chain is built from TRBV20-1 and TRBJ2-1, with a possible D match to TRBD2 (7 bases). CDR3 size: 15 residues. Per germline, CDR1 DFQATT and CDR2 SNEGSKA (reference sequence). The V gene lost 3 bases and the J gene lost 6 bases, with 18 bases spanning the gap. CDR3 nucleotide sequence: TGCAGTGCTAGTGGGGGGGCTAGCCATTTCAATGAGCAGTTCTTC. As protein: CSASGGASHFNEQFF.

This chain joins TRBV27 and TRBJ2-1, with D possibly matching TRBD2 (6 bases). Germline V lookup: CDR1 MNHEY, CDR2 SMNVEV (reference sequence). CDR3 length: 15 residues. Trimming removed 2 bases from V and 8 bases from J, with 16 bases in between. For the CDR3, the DNA is TGTGCCAGCAGTTTAGAAGTGGGAGCGGGCGATGAGCAGTTCTTC. The encoded protein is CASSLEVGAGDEQFF.

The J gene is TRBJ1-5, the V gene TRBV6-5; a possible D gene is TRBD1 (5 bases). Germline V gives CDR1 MNHEY, CDR2 SVGAGI. There are 19 residues in the CDR3. Trimming took 4 bases from V and 0 from J, leaving 22 bases between them. This CDR3 reads CASSSRPPGRSYSNQPQHF. DNA for the CDR3: TGTGCCAGCAGTTCCCGTCCCCCGGGACGGTCTTATAGCAATCAGCCCCAGCATTTT.

This chain joins TRBV20-1 and TRBJ1-5; TRBD1 matches at 8 bases. The length of the CDR3 is 13 residues. Germline V gene data show CDR1 as DFQATT and CDR2 as SNEGSKA (reference sequence). V lost 3 bases to trimming and J lost 6 bases; unmatched junction nucleotides: 4. This CDR3 reads CSASGQGGQPQHF. DNA of the CDR3: TGCAGTGCTAGCGGACAGGGAGGTCAGCCCCAGCATTTT.

The chain has TRBV5-1 and TRBJ2-5, with 7 nucleotides matching TRBD2. CDR1 and CDR2 (germline): SGHRS, YFSETQ. V was clipped by 3 bases and J by 1 base; unmatched bases: 3. This CDR3 is built from 14 residues. In nucleotides, the CDR3 is TGCGCCAGCAGCTCCGGACTAGTCCAAGAGACCCAGTACTTC. It is translated as CASSSGLVQETQYF. Using reference TRBV5-1 and TRBJ2-5 for the parts outside the CDR3, the full variable domain is KAGVTQTPRYLIKTRGQQVTLSCSPISGHRSVSWYQQTPGQGLQFLFEYFSETQRNKGNFPGRFSGRQFSNSRSEMNVSTLELGDSALYLCASSSGLVQETQYFGPGTRLLVL.